One and the same sample provided the 10 T cell receptor beta chains below, sequenced in a study of T cells in Graves' hyperthyroidism and ophthalmopathy. The TCR beta CDR3 regions underwent amplification using RNA transcripts as the source. During a first-round RT-PCR of the TCR CDR3, the HTBI primer set was used. From the multiplex PCR reads, TCRdb called clonotypes with MiXCR, one entry per CDR3 protein. The sample lists hundreds of thousands of distinct CDR3 sequences, 45% occurring once. The sequenced sample consisted of peripheral blood or thyroid tissue (not recorded which). Every receptor here comes from an adult man with Graves' disease, either hyperthyroidism or ophthalmopathy (not recorded which).

This clonotype occurred a few times. The chain has TRBV19 and TRBJ1-1; weak D call: TRBD1 (5 bases). The CDR3 covers 15 residues. V dropped 1 base and J dropped 1 base, with 10 bases sitting between them. Germline CDR1 LNHDA, CDR2 SQIVND (reference sequence). The CDR3 DNA reads as TGTGCCAGTAGTATAGGCCCAGGGTCGAACACTGAAGCTTTCTTT. Amino acid sequence: CASSIGPGSNTEAFF.

This clonotype was observed at least ten times. The genes are TRBV15 and TRBJ1-5, with D hard to call. The CDR3 loop spans 13 amino acids. Germline V lookup: CDR1 LNHNV, CDR2 YYDKDF (reference sequence). The V and J ends lost 0 bases and 5 bases respectively, with 5 bases between them. DNA for the CDR3: TGTGCCACCAGCAGAGATGCAGATCAGCCCCAGCATTTT. Its translation is CATSRDADQPQHF.

The CDR3 DNA is TGTGCCAGCAGTGTTAAAAGCGGGAGTACGGAGACCCAGTACTTC. Amino acid sequence: CASSVKSGSTETQYF. J is TRBJ2-5 and V is TRBV7-8; TRBD2 agrees at 8 bases. The length of the CDR3 is 15 residues. J gave up 5 bases and V 6 bases, and 11 bases lay outside the gene matches. CDR1 SGHVS and CDR2 FQNEAQ come from the germline V gene.

This clonotype was recorded a few times. The rearrangement uses TRBV20-1 and TRBJ1-5, with a possible D match to TRBD1 (5 bases). Per the germline V gene, CDR1 is DFQATT and CDR2 is SNEGSKA (reference sequence). The CDR3 runs to 16 residues. Deletions cut 2 bases from V and 2 bases from J, with 16 bases between. CDR3 loop: CSARRAQGGGNQPQHF. In DNA, the CDR3 is TGCAGTGCTAGACGGGCCCAGGGAGGAGGCAATCAGCCCCAGCATTTT.

Note on this clonotype: This may arise from a read error, as a much more abundant clone is one base away. The V call is TRBV2, the J call TRBJ2-6; D is unresolved. CDR1 is SNHLY and CDR2 is FYNNEI in the germline V gene. The CDR3 runs to 15 residues. Trimming cost V 10 bases and J 0 bases, with 13 bases left between them. The CDR3 DNA is TGTGCCAACAGCTTAGGGCACTCTGGGGCCAACGTCCTGACTTTC. The encoded protein is CANSLGHSGANVLTF.

The chain carries TRBV12-3 or TRBV12-4 and TRBJ1-2; D ambiguous. The CDR3 has 16 amino acids. Trimming shortened V by 4 bases and J by 4 bases, and 19 bases separated the two germline ends. The CDR3 nucleotides are TGTGCCAGCAGTTCCCGAGACGGACCCTACCTCTATGGCTACACCTTC. Protein product: CASSSRDGPYLYGYTF.

The V and J genes are TRBV7-3 and TRBJ2-3; 13 nucleotides align to TRBD2. Germline CDR1 reads SGHTA; CDR2 reads FQGTGA. J lost 4 bases, V lost 4 bases, and 5 bases had no gene match. CDR3 length: 16 residues. The CDR3 protein is CASSSGLAGKADTQYF. CDR3 sequence (DNA): TGTGCCAGCAGCTCGGGACTAGCGGGGAAAGCAGATACGCAGTATTTT. The full variable domain, in which reference TRBV7-3 and TRBJ2-3 provide the parts outside the CDR3, is GAGVSQTPSNKVTEKGKYVELRCDPISGHTALYWYRQSLGQGPEFLIYFQGTGAADDSGLPNDRFFAVRPEGSVSTLKIQRTERGDSAVYLCASSSGLAGKADTQYFGPGTRLTVL.

V and J are TRBV3-1 and TRBJ1-2; D is ambiguous. The length of the CDR3 is 15 residues. V lost 4 bases to trimming and J lost 2 bases, with 14 bases between them. CDR1 is LGHDT, CDR2 YNNKEL, per germline (reference sequence). The CDR3 sequence: CASSPRMVGNYGYTF. CDR3 nucleotides: TGTGCCAGCAGCCCCCGAATGGTGGGAAACTATGGCTACACCTTC. Based on the CDR3 plus reference TRBV3-1 and TRBJ1-2, the full variable domain is DTAVSQTPKYLVTQMGNDKSIKCEQNLGHDTMYWYKQDSKKFLKIMFSYNNKELIINETVPNRFSPKSPDKAHLNLHINSLELGDSAVYFCASSPRMVGNYGYTFGSGTRLTVV.

This clonotype was seen a handful of times. The rearrangement links TRBV7-9 to TRBJ1-6, with 11 bases aligning to TRBD1. Germline V gene sequence: CDR1 SEHNR, CDR2 FQNEAQ (reference sequence). The CDR3 consists of 14 residues. With 4 bases clipped from V and 11 bases from J, the junction kept 4 bases outside the gene matches. The CDR3 DNA is TGTGCCAGCAGCTACCGGGACAGGGGGACACCCCTCCACTTT. Its translation: CASSYRDRGTPLHF.

This clonotype was found many times. Germline is not matched at one junction end, which may reflect a read error. The chain combines TRBV15 with TRBJ2-5; TRBD2 aligns across 8 bases. This CDR3 contains 15 residues. Germline V lookup: CDR1 LNHNV, CDR2 YYDKDF (reference sequence). The CDR3 is CATSRAGGAHAGLHF. The CDR3 DNA follows: TGTGCCACCAGCAGAGCCGGGGGGGCACACGCTGGCCTGCACTTC.